The T cell receptor (beta chain) described here comes from a study of CD8 T cells in Susac syndrome. TCR beta was sequenced from blood CD8+ and CD4+ T cells. The multiple sclerosis control group comprised treatment-naive patients with stable or active relapsing-remitting disease. Whole-study results and caveats: The authors acknowledged that their TCR sequencing and HLA analysis involved a relatively small number of individuals.

The germline CDR1 and CDR2 sequences are GTSNPN and SVGIG (reference sequence). J lost 11 bases, V lost 4 bases, and 10 bases had no gene match. The CDR3 has 13 amino acids. Note on this clonotype: No antigen is known for it.

An input of roughly 0.5 to 1 ug of RNA was subjected to reverse transcription using random hexamers. With immunoSEQ multiplex PCR, TCR beta CDR3 was amplified across 54 Vbeta and 13 Jbeta. TCRdb reanalysed the immunoSEQ multiplex PCR reads using MiXCR and keeps one entry per CDR3 protein. The sample lists approximately 190,000 distinct CDR3 sequences, over 90% occurring once. The sequence was obtained from a human donor with multiple sclerosis. The chain uses TRBV30 and TRBJ1-2; 10 bases align to TRBD1. The sequenced sample was CD4+ T cells from PBMCs. The chain's CDR3 is CAWNRDRGLVYTF. The CDR3, as DNA: TGTGCCTGGAACCGGGACAGGGGTCTTGTATACACCTTC.